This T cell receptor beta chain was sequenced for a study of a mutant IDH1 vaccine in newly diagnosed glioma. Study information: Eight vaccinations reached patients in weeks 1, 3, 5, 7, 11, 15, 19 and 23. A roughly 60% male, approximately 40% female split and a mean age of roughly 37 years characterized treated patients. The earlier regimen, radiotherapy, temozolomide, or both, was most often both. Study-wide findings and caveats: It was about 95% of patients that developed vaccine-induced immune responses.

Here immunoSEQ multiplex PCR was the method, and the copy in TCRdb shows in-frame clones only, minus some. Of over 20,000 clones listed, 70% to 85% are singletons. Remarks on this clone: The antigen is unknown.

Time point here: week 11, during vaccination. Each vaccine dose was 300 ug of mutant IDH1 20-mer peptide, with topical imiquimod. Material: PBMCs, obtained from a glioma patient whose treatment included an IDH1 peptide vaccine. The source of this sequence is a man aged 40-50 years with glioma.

Here the CDR3 reads CASSILAVNTGELFF. In DNA, the CDR3 is TGTGCCAGCAGCATTCTAGCGGTGAACACCGGGGAGCTGTTTTTT. The V and J genes are TRBV5-6 and TRBJ2-2, with 7 nucleotides matching TRBD2. The germline V gene has CDR1 SGHDT and CDR2 YYEEEE. The CDR3 is 15 residues long. The ends lost 4 bases at V and 1 base at J; junction bases unmatched: 4.